This T cell receptor (beta chain) was found in a study of shared clonotypes between healthy human individuals (dated by TCRdb to 2018 to 2020). Background on the whole study: The cohort comprised two women and a few men aged 18 to 49 years. To increase sequencing depth and limit assay-specific biases, TCR repertoire library preparation and sequencing were carried out by different laboratories using diverse techniques. The study deeply sequenced blood TCR repertoires of about 5 healthy adults to estimate repertoire size and the extent of clonotype sharing between individuals. For each donor, CD4 naive and CD4 memory were each given three plates, CD8 naive was given two plates, and CD8 memory was given one plate. Each donor's leukapheresis produced roughly between roughly 0.94 and 9.5 billion PBMCs. Findings and caveats that apply to the study as a whole: Clonotypes shared by all four sorted-subset donors showed higher generation probabilities than non-shared clonotypes. Even with the large sequencing depth, rarefaction of the sorted-subset datasets indicated that sequencing was incomplete. Because the study included only a small number of donors, the genetic and exposure-history diversity represented was limited. Roughly 5% of naive CD4, 3% to 3.5% of naive CD8, 2.3% of memory CD4, and about 0.4% of memory CD8 clonotypes were shared across a few donors. Sampling was restricted to blood, and TCR repertoires in tissues likely differ from the TCR repertoires found in blood. Naive subsets generally had larger estimated clonotype richness than memory subsets did. Pairwise subsampling led to the expectation that sequencing depth would affect the degree of clonotype sharing among donors.

CD8 naive samples were obtained by positive selection for CCR7 among CD45RO-negative cells, yielding a CD45RA+CCR7+ population from which TemRA cells were excluded. Donors were healthy HIV-negative adults with no recently reported acute infections or vaccinations. Every donor was a Caucasian adult residing in Nashville, Tennessee, USA. Blood was obtained by leukapheresis, after which PBMCs were separated by Ficoll-Histopaque density gradient centrifugation and cryopreserved in liquid nitrogen vapor phase. Analytical flow cytometry was used to check the purity and quantity of each magnetically sorted T cell population. Genomic DNA was isolated from every sorted fraction and measured by UV absorbance on a Nanodrop 2000c. As concerns this clone: It has no known antigen specificity. No per-base quality is available; no much larger clone lies one base away.

Using the deep immunoSEQ assay, multiplex PCR amplified TCR CDR3 regions from genomic DNA. Extracted genomic DNA from each cell subset was distributed evenly across all wells of several immunoSEQ 96-well plates, and each plate was treated as a replicate. For sorted subsets, 200 to 250 ng of genomic DNA, equivalent to some 30,000 T cell genomes, went into each replicate PCR. Purified libraries were quantified with a Qubit 3.0 fluorometer, sized on a Bioanalyzer 2100, and re-quantified with the KAPA Library Quantification kit. A separate single-read 150-cycle Illumina NextSeq 550 flow cell was used to sequence each immunoSEQ 96-well plate. On the study's bioinformatics: Because the immunoSEQ output held only junctional sequences and lacked quality scores, the filtering could not match the filtering applied to full-length reads. Sequences were annotated with PyIR, a Python wrapper for IgBLAST v1.9, using IMGT germline references to assign V/J genes and CDR3. Reads were filtered out if the reads had weak V/J assignments (E-value above 1e-6), no CDR3, stop codons, out-of-frame junctions, or ambiguous translated residues. V3J clonotypes were defined by identical inferred V gene, J gene, and CDR3 amino acid sequence. Percentage overlap between repertoires was computed as shared unique clonotypes divided by the size of the smaller repertoire. Three approaches were used to assess repertoire richness: RTK rarefaction, the Chao1 estimator, and Recon v2.1 estimates of unobserved clonotypes. For all TCRbeta clonotypes obtained by the gDNA method from a few donors, generation probabilities were computed with OLGA. The immuneACCESS repertoire file appears here via TCRdb, limited to in-frame rearrangements. These files lack a portion of the clones; in checked studies, under half of the deficit traces to unresolved V genes, and the cause of the others is not known. From that table come the V and J calls and clone size; the DNA was used to work out D and trimming. The sample profile shows some 2 million clones; about 94% of them were found once. The ten largest clones represent 1% to 1.5% of the sample.

Inclusive of the bounding cysteine and phenylalanine, the CDR3 is 14 residues long. Just CDR3 DNA is preserved here, 42 bases in frame from base 1. Sequences MGHRA (CDR1) and YSYEKL (CDR2) are obtained from the germline V gene. V loses 3 bases at its end and J loses 5 bases; junction bases beyond the gene matches: 4. Sequences were obtained from naive CD8+ T cells sorted from blood. Taken with the paper, the label for cell subset or site translates to: CD45RA+CCR7+. The chain was built from TRBV4-1 and TRBJ2-5; 9 bases in the junction line up with TRBD1. The receptor was isolated from a man younger than 30 in good health. DNA sequence: TGCGCCAGCAGCCAGGGACAGGGAGTGGAGACCCAGTACTTC. Translated, it gives CASSQGQGVETQYF.